The 7 T cell receptor beta chains below all came from one sample that was sequenced in a study of T cell changes during pregnancy in multiple sclerosis. Here immunoSEQ multiplex PCR was the method, and the copy in TCRdb shows in-frame clones only, minus some. Counted here are around 34,000 clones, around 89% occurring once; the ten biggest clones make up 0.57%. Here the sequenced sample was CD4+ T cells from peripheral blood mononuclear cells, taken in the second trimester of pregnancy. These receptors came from a female donor with multiple sclerosis, enrolled in a pregnancy study.

In nucleotides, the CDR3 is TGTGCCAGCAGCTTAGCGCTTCTAGCAGAAGAGACCCAGTACTTC. Amino acids: CASSLALLAEETQYF. The V call is TRBV7-2, the J call TRBJ2-5, with D perhaps TRBD2 (5 bases). The germline V and J ends were trimmed by 0 bases and 3 bases, with 11 bases remaining between them. The germline V gene has CDR1 SGHTA and CDR2 FQGNSA. The CDR3 has 15 residues.

This CDR3 is CATSRDARPALDYGYTF. The CDR3 nucleotides are TGTGCCACCAGCAGAGACGCGAGGCCAGCCCTTGATTATGGCTACACCTTC. The V gene is TRBV15, the J gene TRBJ1-2; D is unresolved. The CDR3 consists of 17 residues. Trimming took 0 bases from V and 5 from J, leaving 19 bases between them. Germline CDR1 and CDR2: LNHNV and YYDKDF (reference sequence). The variable domain in full, completed from reference TRBV15 and TRBJ1-2, reads DAMVIQNPRYQVTQFGKPVTLSCSQTLNHNVMYWYQQKSSQAPKLLFHYYDKDFNNEADTPDNFQSRRPNTSFCFLDIRSPGLGDTAMYLCATSRDARPALDYGYTFGSGTRLTVV.

DNA of the CDR3: TGTGCCAGCAGTTCTACAGGGGCGGACTATGGCTACACCTTC. Its protein product is CASSSTGADYGYTF. The chain joins TRBV28 to TRBJ1-2; 7 positions match TRBD1. The CDR3 runs to 14 residues. V lost 4 bases to trimming and J lost 3 bases; unmatched junction nucleotides: 5. CDR1 and CDR2 (germline): MDHEN, SYDVKM.

The chain uses TRBV7-9 and TRBJ2-5; 8 bases are shared with TRBD1. Germline loops: CDR1 SEHNR, CDR2 FQNEAQ (reference sequence). This CDR3 is built from 12 residues. CDR3 loop: CACGRGLETQYF. The CDR3 DNA reads TGTGCTTGTGGCAGGGGGCTAGAGACCCAGTACTTC.

This sequence joins TRBV11-3 and TRBJ2-3; 7 bases match TRBD1. Germline CDR1 reads SGHNT; CDR2 reads YENEEA. This CDR3 comprises 15 residues. Unmatched junction bases numbered 6, after V lost 5 bases and J lost 1 base. CDR3 nucleotides: TGTGCCAGCAGCAACCGGGACAGCGGCACAGATACGCAGTATTTT. It yields the protein CASSNRDSGTDTQYF.

Only one count was recorded for this clone. The genes are TRBV27 and TRBJ2-7, with TRBD2 matching 11 bases. The J segment lost 5 bases and the V segment lost 1 base, leaving 10 bases of the junction unmatched. Germline V gene data show CDR1 as MNHEY and CDR2 as SMNVEV (reference sequence). The CDR3 extends over 17 amino acids. The CDR3 DNA sequence: TGTGCCAGCAGTTTATACTACCGACTAGCGGGACCTCACGAGCAGTACTTC. Its protein product is CASSLYYRLAGPHEQYF.

This clone came up once. The chain recombines TRBV11-3 with TRBJ2-1; 11 nucleotides line up with TRBD2. Germline CDR1 SGHNT, CDR2 YENEEA. CDR3 length: 17 residues. V gave up 4 bases and J gave up 2 bases; unmatched junction bases: 7. The CDR3 nucleotides read TGTGCCAGCAGCTCCACAACTAGCGGGAGTACCTACAATGAGCAGTTCTTC. This codes for CASSSTTSGSTYNEQFF.